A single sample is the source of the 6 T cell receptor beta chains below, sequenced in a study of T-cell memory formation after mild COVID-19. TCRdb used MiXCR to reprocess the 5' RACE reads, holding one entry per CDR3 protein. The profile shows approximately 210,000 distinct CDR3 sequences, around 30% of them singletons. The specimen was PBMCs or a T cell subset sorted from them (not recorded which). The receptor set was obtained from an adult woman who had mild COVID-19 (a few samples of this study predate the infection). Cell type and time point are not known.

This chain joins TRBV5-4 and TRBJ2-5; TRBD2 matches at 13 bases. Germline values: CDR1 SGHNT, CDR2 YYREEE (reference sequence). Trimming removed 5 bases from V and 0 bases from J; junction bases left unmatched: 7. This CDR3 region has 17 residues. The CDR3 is CASSGTSGTGYQETQYF. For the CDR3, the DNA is TGTGCCAGCAGTGGGACTAGCGGGACTGGCTACCAAGAGACCCAGTACTTC.

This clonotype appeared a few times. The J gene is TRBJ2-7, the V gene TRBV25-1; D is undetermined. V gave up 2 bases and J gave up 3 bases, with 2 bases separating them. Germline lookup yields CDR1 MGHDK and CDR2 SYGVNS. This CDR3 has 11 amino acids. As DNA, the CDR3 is TGTGCCAGCAGTGAAGGCTACGAGCAGTACTTC. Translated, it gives CASSEGYEQYF.

The CDR3, as DNA: TGTGCCAGCAGTCGCAGAGGGGGACAGTCTTACAATGAGCAGTTCTTC. It is translated as CASSRRGGQSYNEQFF. The chain combines TRBV27 with TRBJ2-1; 7 nucleotides match TRBD1. This CDR3 comprises 16 residues. The V and J ends lost 5 bases and 4 bases, in that order; junction bases with no gene match: 11. The germline CDR1 and CDR2 sequences are MNHEY and SMNVEV (reference sequence).

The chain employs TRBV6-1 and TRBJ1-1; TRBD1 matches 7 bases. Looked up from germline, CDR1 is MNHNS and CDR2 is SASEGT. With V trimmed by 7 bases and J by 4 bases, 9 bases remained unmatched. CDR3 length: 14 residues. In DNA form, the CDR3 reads TGTGCCAGCACGGGGCCGACAGGGCGCACTGAAGCTTTCTTT. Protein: CASTGPTGRTEAFF.

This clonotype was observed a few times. The CDR3 spells CASSPSPVDRGVDQPQHF. Here the CDR3 DNA reads TGCGCCAGCAGCCCCAGCCCAGTGGACAGGGGGGTGGATCAGCCCCAGCATTTT. The gene calls are TRBV4-1 and TRBJ1-5; 10 positions agree with TRBD1. The junction had 14 bases not matched to a gene; V was cut back by 4 bases and J by 5 bases. Germline V CDR1 and CDR2: MGHRA, YSYEKL. The CDR3 length is 18 residues.

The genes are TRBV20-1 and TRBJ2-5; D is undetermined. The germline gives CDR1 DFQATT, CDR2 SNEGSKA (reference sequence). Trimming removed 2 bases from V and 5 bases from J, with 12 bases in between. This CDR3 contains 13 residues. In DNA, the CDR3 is TGCAGTGCTAGAAGCCCGCCTTGGGAGACCCAGTACTTC. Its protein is CSARSPPWETQYF.